This T cell receptor (beta chain) was captured by sequencing in a study of blood T cell repertoires in COVID-19. There are 17 residues in the CDR3. Losses at the gene ends were 1 base for V and 3 bases for J; bases not matched to a gene: 11. The germline CDR1 and CDR2 sequences are LGHDT and YNNKEL (reference sequence). Profiled with immunoSEQ multiplex PCR; TCRdb holds only in-frame clones, not every one. The sample yields over 45,000 clones, roughly 77% seen once. This clone was detected only once. The J gene is TRBJ2-7, the V gene TRBV3-1 (or the pseudogene TRBV3-2); 8 nucleotides align to TRBD2. The sequenced sample was peripheral blood. The sequence came from a human donor with active or convalescent COVID-19. The donor label of this sample is uncertain. As DNA, the CDR3 is TGTGCCAGCAGCCAAGGTGTCCAAGCGGGAGTCTTCTACGAGCAGTACTTC. Translation gives CASSQGVQAGVFYEQYF.